The sequence of this T cell receptor beta chain was determined in a study of radiotherapy plus CTLA-4 blockade in lung cancer. Points from the study as a whole: After treatment with radiotherapy plus ipilimumab, TCR clones that came from the tumor expanded in blood.

The repertoire was sequenced with immunoSEQ multiplex PCR; TCRdb's copy has only in-frame clones and lacks some. The repertoire holds roughly 53,000 clones, roughly three quarters seen once, with 3.2% in the top ten. About this clone: What it binds is not known.

Germline V CDR1 and CDR2: MGHRA, YSYEKL. Trimming at V came to 4 bases and at J to 7 bases, leaving 10 bases not matched to a gene. CDR3 length: 16 amino acids. This chain links TRBV4-1 with TRBJ1-4, with 9 bases matching TRBD1. This sample comprised peripheral blood, obtained from a patient treated with radiotherapy plus ipilimumab. The sequence was collected from a human donor with non-small cell lung cancer who had a partial response to radiotherapy plus ipilimumab. The CDR3 is CASSRTLGQGFEKLFF. In DNA, the CDR3 is TGCGCCAGCAGCCGTACCTTGGGACAGGGATTTGAAAAACTGTTTTTT.